This is a list of T cell receptor beta chains from one sample in a study of cytomegalovirus exposure and HLA in healthy donors. Sequencing used immunoSEQ multiplex PCR; TCRdb keeps in-frame clones, though not all of them. The sample shows more than 95,000 clones, more than 80% of them seen only once. The sequencing input was PBMCs. The source is a man younger than 45 in good health and CMV-seropositive. The CDR3 runs from the conserved cysteine through the conserved F or W. The order of the fields is V gene, J gene, CDR3 protein.

TRBV6-1	TRBJ1-2	CASSAANYGYTF
TRBV6-6	NA	CASSYLAGSTYEQYF
TRBV29-1	TRBJ2-1	CSVESAVERRDNEQFF
TRBV18	TRBJ1-1	CASSPGGTGAAYTEAFF
TRBV7-9	TRBJ2-2	CASSIWTGAGELFF
TRBV27	TRBJ2-5	CASSLLQGAETQYF
TRBV5-1	TRBJ2-5	CASSGTSGVETQYF
TRBV18	TRBJ2-5	CASSPRPTGGKTQYF
TRBV29-1	TRBJ2-1	CSVETGNFHNEQFF
TRBV19	TRBJ1-4	CASSTNPGTGSATNEKLFF
TRBV5-1	TRBJ2-2	CASSSQGAQNTGELFF
TRBV12-5	TRBJ2-7	CASASGRGYEQYF
TRBV10-2	TRBJ1-2	CASREGQSANYGYTF
TRBV19	TRBJ2-3	CASSKGQGHTDTQYF
TRBV9	TRBJ2-1	CASSRDSQMYNEQFF
TRBV7-9	TRBJ2-3	CASRDLGGKDTQYF
TRBV29-1	TRBJ2-3	CSSEGGGGATDTQYF
TRBV9	TRBJ1-1	CASSVDGGANTEAFF
TRBV5-8	TRBJ2-1	CASSLAGQGRGNEQFF
TRBV13	TRBJ1-4	CASSQQTGSVGEKLFF
TRBV5-1	TRBJ2-2	CASSFGTSGLSGELFF
TRBV18	TRBJ1-6	CASSPNRKSPLHF